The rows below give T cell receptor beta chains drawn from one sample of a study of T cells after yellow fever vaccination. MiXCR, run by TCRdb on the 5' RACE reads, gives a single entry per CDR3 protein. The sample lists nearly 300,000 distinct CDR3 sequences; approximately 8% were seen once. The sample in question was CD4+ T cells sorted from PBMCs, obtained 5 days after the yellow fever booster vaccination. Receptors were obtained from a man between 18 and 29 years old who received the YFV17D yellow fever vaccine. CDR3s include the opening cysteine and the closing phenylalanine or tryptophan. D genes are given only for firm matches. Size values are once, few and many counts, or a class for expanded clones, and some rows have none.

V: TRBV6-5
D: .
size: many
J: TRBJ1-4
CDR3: CASSTRGAATNEKLFF
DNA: TGTGCCAGCAGTACGCGGGGGGCTGCAACTAATGAAAAACTGTTTTTT

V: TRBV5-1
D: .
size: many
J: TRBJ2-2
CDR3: CASSLVAGDRTGELFF
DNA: TGCGCCAGCAGCTTGGTGGCAGGGGATCGCACCGGGGAGCTGTTTTTT

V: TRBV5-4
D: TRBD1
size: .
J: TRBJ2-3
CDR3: CASSSRQGTTDTQYF
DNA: TGTGCCAGCAGCTCGAGACAGGGAACGACAGATACGCAGTATTTT

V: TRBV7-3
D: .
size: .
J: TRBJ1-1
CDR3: CASRLWSLSSEAFF
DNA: TGTGCCAGCAGGTTATGGAGTTTATCCTCTGAAGCTTTCTTT

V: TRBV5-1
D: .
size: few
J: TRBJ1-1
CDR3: CASQNQGDTEAFF
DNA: TGCGCCAGCCAAAACCAGGGTGACACTGAAGCTTTCTTT

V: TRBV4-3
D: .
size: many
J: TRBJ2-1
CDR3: CASSQESWGNEQFF
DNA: TGCGCCAGCAGCCAAGAAAGTTGGGGGAATGAGCAGTTCTTC

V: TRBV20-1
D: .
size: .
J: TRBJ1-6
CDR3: CSAPKSGPLHF
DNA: TGCAGTGCCCCCAAGTCAGGACCCCTCCACTTT

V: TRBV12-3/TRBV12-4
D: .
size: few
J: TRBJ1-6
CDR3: CASSGARVGSPLHF
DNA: TGTGCCAGCAGCGGGGCTCGGGTAGGGTCACCCCTCCACTTT

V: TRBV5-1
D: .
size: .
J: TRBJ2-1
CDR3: CASSIGRENEQFF
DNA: TGCGCCAGCAGCATTGGAAGGGAAAATGAGCAGTTCTTC

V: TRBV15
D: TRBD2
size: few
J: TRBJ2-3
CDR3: CATSRGSSGGASDTQYF
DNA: TGTGCCACCAGCAGAGGTTCTAGCGGGGGGGCATCAGATACGCAGTATTTT

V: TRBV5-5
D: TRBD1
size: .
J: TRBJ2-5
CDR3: CASRRPLGQGETQYF
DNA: TGTGCCAGCAGACGACCGCTCGGACAGGGTGAGACCCAGTACTTC

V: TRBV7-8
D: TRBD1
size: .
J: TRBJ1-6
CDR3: CASSLNQGVGSPLHF
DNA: TGTGCCAGCAGCTTAAATCAGGGGGTTGGTTCACCCCTCCACTTT

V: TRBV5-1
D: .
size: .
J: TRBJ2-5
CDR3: CASSLGISALKLQETQYF
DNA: TGCGCCAGCAGCTTGGGAATTTCCGCCTTGAAGCTCCAAGAGACCCAGTACTTC

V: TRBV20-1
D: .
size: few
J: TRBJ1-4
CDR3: CSVRRQLNEKLFF
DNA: TGCAGTGTACGCCGGCAACTTAATGAAAAACTGTTTTTT

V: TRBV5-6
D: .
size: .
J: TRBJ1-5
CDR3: CASSAARAQPQHF
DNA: TGTGCCAGCAGCGCCGCCCGGGCTCAGCCCCAGCATTTT

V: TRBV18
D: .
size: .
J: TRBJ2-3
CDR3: CASSPPGPRTDTQYF
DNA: TGTGCCAGCTCACCACCGGGACCTCGCACAGATACGCAGTATTTT

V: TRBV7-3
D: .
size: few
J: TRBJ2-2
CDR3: CASSLRLRGHTGELFF
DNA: TGTGCCAGCAGCTTAAGACTCAGGGGACACACCGGGGAGCTGTTTTTT

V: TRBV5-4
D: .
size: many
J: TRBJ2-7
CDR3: CASSWDGTYEQYF
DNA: TGTGCCAGCAGCTGGGACGGAACCTACGAGCAGTACTTC

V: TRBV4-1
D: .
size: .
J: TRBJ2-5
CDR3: CASSQVQAASVTQYF
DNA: TGCGCCAGCAGCCAAGTGCAGGCGGCCTCGGTGACCCAGTACTTC

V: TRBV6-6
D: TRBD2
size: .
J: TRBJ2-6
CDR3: CASSHGGAGANVLTF
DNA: TGTGCCAGCAGTCATGGGGGGGCTGGGGCCAACGTCCTGACTTTC

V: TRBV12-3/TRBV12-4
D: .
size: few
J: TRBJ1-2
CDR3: CASILAGVNYGYTF
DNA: TGTGCCAGCATCCTAGCCGGAGTTAACTATGGCTACACCTTC

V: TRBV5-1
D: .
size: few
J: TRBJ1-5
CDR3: CASSLFSDQPQHF
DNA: TGCGCCAGCAGCTTGTTCTCAGATCAGCCCCAGCATTTT

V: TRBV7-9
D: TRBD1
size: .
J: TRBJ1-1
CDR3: CASSLDWTGGIAEAFF
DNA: TGTGCCAGCAGCTTAGATTGGACAGGGGGGATAGCTGAAGCTTTCTTT

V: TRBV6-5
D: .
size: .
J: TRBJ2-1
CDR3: CASSYSFGTRNEQFF
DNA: TGTGCCAGCAGTTACTCGTTCGGGACCAGGAATGAGCAGTTCTTC

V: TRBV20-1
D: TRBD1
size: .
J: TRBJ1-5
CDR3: CSARRDRGGQPQHF
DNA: TGCAGTGCTAGAAGGGACAGGGGCGGCCAGCCCCAGCATTTT

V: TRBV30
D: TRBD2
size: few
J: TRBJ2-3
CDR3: CASSRTSGGGDTQYF
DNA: TGTGCCAGCTCCCGGACTAGCGGGGGGGGAGATACGCAGTATTTT

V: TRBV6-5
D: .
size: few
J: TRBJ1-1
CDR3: CASVKWGRGTEAFF
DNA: TGTGCCAGCGTAAAGTGGGGGCGCGGCACTGAAGCTTTCTTT

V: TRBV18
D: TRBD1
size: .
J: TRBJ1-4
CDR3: CASSTGTGPGEKLFF
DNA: TGTGCCAGCTCAACGGGGACAGGGCCGGGAGAAAAACTGTTTTTT

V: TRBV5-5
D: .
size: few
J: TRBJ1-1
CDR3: CASRALGRGKNTEAFF
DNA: TGTGCCAGCAGGGCCCTTGGCAGGGGAAAGAACACTGAAGCTTTCTTT

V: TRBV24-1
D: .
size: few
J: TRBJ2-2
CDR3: CATSDLEGDTGELFF
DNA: TGTGCCACCAGTGATTTGGAAGGGGACACCGGGGAGCTGTTTTTT

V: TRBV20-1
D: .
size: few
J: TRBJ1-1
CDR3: CSARLGLMNTEAFF
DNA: TGCAGTGCTAGATTGGGACTGATGAACACTGAAGCTTTCTTT

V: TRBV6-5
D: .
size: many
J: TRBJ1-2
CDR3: CASSYSNTGFGYTF
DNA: TGTGCCAGCAGTTACTCGAATACAGGGTTTGGCTACACCTTC

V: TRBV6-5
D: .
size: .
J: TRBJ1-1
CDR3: CASSRDPTPGRNTEAFF
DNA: TGTGCCAGCAGTCGAGACCCCACCCCGGGTCGGAACACTGAAGCTTTCTTT

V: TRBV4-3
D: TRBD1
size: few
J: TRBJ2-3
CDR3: CASSQAGTAVADTQYF
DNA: TGCGCCAGCAGCCAAGCCGGGACAGCTGTAGCAGATACGCAGTATTTT

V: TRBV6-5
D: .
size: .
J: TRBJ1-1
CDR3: CASKSGALNTEAFF
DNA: TGTGCCAGCAAGAGCGGGGCGTTGAACACTGAAGCTTTCTTT

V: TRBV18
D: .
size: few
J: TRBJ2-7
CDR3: CASSPSAATEQYF
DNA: TGTGCCAGCTCACCGTCGGCAGCCACCGAGCAGTACTTC

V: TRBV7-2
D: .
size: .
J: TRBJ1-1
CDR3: CASSLLRKTKVTGENTEAFF
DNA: TGTGCCAGCAGCCTTCTTAGGAAAACTAAGGTGACGGGGGAGAACACTGAAGCTTTCTTT